This T cell receptor beta chain derives from a study of shared clonotypes between healthy human individuals. The germline V gene encodes CDR1 SGHNT and CDR2 YYREEE (reference sequence). V dropped 1 base and J dropped 4; count of bases not matched to a gene: 1. This CDR3 comprises 14 residues. Sequencing used immunoSEQ multiplex PCR; TCRdb keeps in-frame clones, though not all of them. Of about a million clones detected, approximately 76% appear once; the ten largest clones hold 1.4% to 1.5%. The receptor's source is a man younger than 30 in good health. The genes are TRBV5-4 and TRBJ2-1, with 8 bases lining up with TRBD2. The sequencing input was memory CD4+ T cells sorted from blood. The subset here: CD45RA-negative fraction. As DNA, the CDR3 is TGTGCCAGCAGCTTGCCGGGAGGGTACAATGAGCAGTTCTTC. It encodes CASSLPGGYNEQFF.